These 8 T cell receptor beta chains share one sample of origin, sequenced in a study of cytomegalovirus exposure and HLA in healthy donors (dated by TCRdb to between 2016 and 2019). The library was produced with the immunoSEQ multiplex PCR assay. For the multiplex PCR, a mixture combining 60 forward primers for TCR Vbeta segments and 13 reverse primers for TCR Jbeta segments was used. Entries here come from immuneACCESS through TCRdb and include only in-frame sequences with V and J called. Some clones fail to appear in such tables; in the studies checked, an unresolved V gene covers under half of the shortfall, and the cause of the remainder is unknown. In all, the sample holds 150,000 to 200,000 clones, and about four fifths of those were seen once. Of the sample, approximately 1.4% falls within the top ten clones. Sequencing was done on a sample of PBMCs. The receptors were gathered from a girl aged 10 to 17 in good health and CMV-seropositive.

The chain recombines TRBV18 with TRBJ1-1, with D possibly TRBD1 on 5 matching bases. CDR1 and CDR2 from the germline V gene are KGHSH and LQKENI. This CDR3 has 16 residues. The germline V and J ends were trimmed by 1 base and 0 bases, with 12 bases remaining between them. This chain's CDR3 is CASSPRVGGVNTEAFF. The CDR3 DNA sequence: TGTGCCAGCTCACCACGGGTGGGGGGGGTGAACACTGAAGCTTTCTTT.

V usage is TRBV10-3 and J usage is TRBJ2-7; D perhaps matches TRBD2 (6 bases). Germline CDR1 reads ENHRY; CDR2 reads SYGVKD. The CDR3 totals 14 residues. V lost 10 bases and J 0 bases, leaving 16 bases between the germline ends. Here the CDR3 DNA reads TGTGCCACATTCCCGGGACTGCCCTCCTACGAGCAGTACTTC. Translated, it gives CATFPGLPSYEQYF.

The CDR3 reads CASRIDRAPDYGYTF. CDR3 in DNA: TGTGCCAGTAGGATTGACAGGGCTCCTGACTATGGCTACACCTTC. The chain carries TRBV19 and TRBJ1-2, with 7 positions matching TRBD1. V dropped 6 bases and J dropped 3; count of bases not matched to a gene: 10. The CDR3 covers 15 residues. Per germline, CDR1 LNHDA and CDR2 SQIVND (reference sequence).

The chain has TRBV9 and TRBJ2-1; 9 bases agree with TRBD2. With 3 bases clipped from V and 4 bases from J, the junction kept 5 bases outside the gene matches. The CDR3 loop spans 15 amino acids. From germline, CDR1 is SGDLS and CDR2 YYNGEE. The CDR3 DNA is TGTGCCAGCAGCGCCGGCGGGGGGGAATACAATGAGCAGTTCTTC. Translation: CASSAGGGEYNEQFF.

V and J are TRBV6-1 and TRBJ1-5, with D possibly matching TRBD1 (6 bases). Germline V gives CDR1 MNHNS, CDR2 SASEGT. V gave up 6 bases and J gave up 3 bases, with 12 bases separating them. This CDR3 is 14 amino acids long. The DNA for the CDR3 is TGTGCCAGCAGATTGACAGGACCCAATCAGCCCCAGCATTTT. As protein: CASRLTGPNQPQHF.

The rearrangement links TRBV25-1 to TRBJ1-4, with D possibly being TRBD1 (5 bases). V lost 2 bases and J 7 bases, leaving 14 bases between the germline ends. Germline V lookup: CDR1 MGHDK, CDR2 SYGVNS. CDR3 length: 15 residues. CDR3 region: CASSEGVGVGEKLFF. CDR3 DNA sequence: TGTGCCAGCAGTGAAGGGGTAGGGGTCGGTGAAAAACTGTTTTTT.

V is TRBV2 and J is TRBJ2-4; TRBD1 matches 8 bases. Germline values: CDR1 SNHLY, CDR2 FYNNEI. The CDR3 totals 16 residues. Unmatched junction bases numbered 6, after V lost 4 bases and J lost 1 base. The CDR3 nucleotides read TGTGCCAGCAGTGGCACGGACAGGGTGGCCAAAAACATTCAGTACTTC. As protein: CASSGTDRVAKNIQYF.

The table lists this clone with a count of one. J is TRBJ2-7 and V is TRBV28, with TRBD2 identical over 8 bases. The CDR3 totals 13 residues. The V gene's germline CDR1 is MDHEN and CDR2 SYDVKM. V trimming: 10 bases; J trimming: 4 bases; junction bases outside the gene matches: 9. CDR3 in amino acids: CAIRGGPRYEQYF. CDR3 nucleotides: TGTGCCATCCGCGGGGGGCCCAGGTACGAGCAGTACTTC.